These 29 T cell receptor beta chains share one sample of origin, sequenced in a study of cytomegalovirus exposure and HLA in healthy donors. Profiled with immunoSEQ multiplex PCR; TCRdb holds only in-frame clones, not every one. The profile shows 150,000 or so clones, around 89% of them singletons. The specimen was PBMCs. All receptors derive from a woman aged 25-40 years in good health and CMV-seropositive.

The V and J genes are TRBV28 and TRBJ2-1; 9 positions match TRBD2. The germline CDR1 and CDR2 sequences are MDHEN and SYDVKM. V trimming: 4 bases; J trimming: 2 bases; junction bases outside the gene matches: 9. The CDR3 consists of 17 residues. The CDR3, as DNA: TGTGCCAGCAGTTCCCCTGGTATAGCGGGAGCCTACAATGAGCAGTTCTTC. Amino acid sequence: CASSSPGIAGAYNEQFF.

This clone was recorded only once. J is TRBJ2-5 and V is TRBV27; D unresolved. Germline CDR1 and CDR2: MNHEY and SMNVEV (reference sequence). CDR3 length equals 10 residues. Trimming shortened V by 5 bases and J by 9 bases, and 7 bases separated the two germline ends. This CDR3 is CASSLPAQYF. CDR3 sequence (DNA): TGTGCCAGCAGTCTCCCTGCCCAGTACTTC.

The chain combines TRBV7-6 with TRBJ2-7; 10 bases are shared with TRBD2. This CDR3 is 14 amino acids long. Germline V lookup: CDR1 SGHVS, CDR2 FNYEAQ. The trim removed 5 bases at V and 4 bases at J, leaving 5 bases unmatched. The chain's CDR3 is CASSPRTSGYEQYF. The CDR3 DNA follows: TGTGCCAGCAGCCCAAGGACTAGCGGTTACGAGCAGTACTTC.

The rearrangement links TRBV9 to TRBJ2-7, with TRBD2 identical over 7 bases. After removal of 4 bases from V and 1 base from J, the junction contained 14 bases not matched to a gene. In germline, CDR1 is SGDLS, CDR2 YYNGEE. The CDR3 totals 17 residues. CDR3 in amino acids: CASSPAPFGEGSYEQYF. CDR3 coding DNA: TGTGCCAGCAGCCCAGCCCCCTTCGGGGAGGGATCCTACGAGCAGTACTTC.

This clone was seen a single time. The gene calls are TRBV7-9 and TRBJ2-7, with D maybe TRBD1 (5 bases). There are 11 residues in the CDR3. Between the trimmed V and J ends, which lost 3 bases and 6 bases, there was a span of 6 bases. The germline V gene has CDR1 SEHNR and CDR2 FQNEAQ (reference sequence). The CDR3 reads CASSFQGEQYF. In DNA form, the CDR3 reads TGTGCCAGCAGCTTCCAGGGCGAGCAGTACTTC.

The CDR3 protein is CSAGPRGTGELFF. The CDR3 DNA reads as TGCAGCGCAGGGCCCCGCGGCACCGGGGAGCTGTTTTTT. This chain connects TRBV29-1 to TRBJ2-2; D perhaps matches TRBD1 (5 bases). The CDR3 is 13 amino acids. The V gene lost 7 bases and the J gene lost 4 bases, with 13 bases spanning the gap. Germline lookup yields CDR1 SQVTM and CDR2 ANQGSEA.

The V gene is TRBV29-1, the J gene TRBJ2-1; 8 nucleotides match TRBD1. Per germline, CDR1 SQVTM and CDR2 ANQGSEA. The CDR3 is made up of 15 amino acids. Trimming cost V 5 bases and J 5 bases; bases outside gene matches: 11. CDR3 in amino acids: CSVMVGTGRNNEQFF. The CDR3 coding sequence is TGCAGCGTTATGGTGGGGACAGGACGGAACAATGAGCAGTTCTTC.

The chain employs TRBV2 and TRBJ2-7, with 10 bases identical to TRBD2. CDR3 size: 14 residues. The germline gives CDR1 SNHLY, CDR2 FYNNEI. The trim removed 7 bases at V and 3 bases at J, leaving 6 bases unmatched. This CDR3 is CASTPSGGVYEQYF. DNA for the CDR3: TGTGCCAGCACCCCCAGCGGGGGGGTCTACGAGCAGTACTTC.

The chain employs TRBV2 and TRBJ2-2, with TRBD1 matching over 8 bases. Unmatched junction bases numbered 11, after V lost 5 bases and J lost 0 bases. CDR3 length: 18 amino acids. Germline loops: CDR1 SNHLY, CDR2 FYNNEI. The CDR3 coding sequence is TGTGCCAGCAGTCTTTGGGACAGGAGACCTTCGAACACCGGGGAGCTGTTTTTT. Translation: CASSLWDRRPSNTGELFF.

The chain employs TRBV13 and TRBJ1-2, with D perhaps matching TRBD1 (6 bases). The CDR3 has 13 amino acids. Germline V lookup: CDR1 PRHDT, CDR2 FYEKMQ (reference sequence). V lost 0 bases, J lost 8 bases, and 10 bases lay in between. The CDR3 nucleotides are TGTGCCAGCAGCTTAGGGAGGGGACAAGGCTACACCTTC. Protein sequence: CASSLGRGQGYTF.

The chain has TRBV6-5 and TRBJ2-1; the match to TRBD2 covers 12 bases. J gave up 4 bases and V 5 bases, and 0 bases lay outside the gene matches. There are 14 residues in the CDR3. CDR1 MNHEY and CDR2 SVGAGI come from the germline V gene. CDR3 sequence: CASSLAGGYNEQFF. As DNA, the CDR3 is TGTGCCAGCAGTCTAGCGGGGGGGTACAATGAGCAGTTCTTC.

This chain uses TRBV9 with TRBJ2-5, with a weak D call TRBD2 (5 bases). The germline CDR1 and CDR2 sequences are SGDLS and YYNGEE. The CDR3 runs 14 residues. The V gene lost 6 bases and the J gene lost 5 bases, with 17 bases spanning the gap. Here the CDR3 DNA reads TGTGCCAGCACCCGTTATGGGGAGAGGGAGACCCAGTACTTC. This translates into CASTRYGERETQYF. Full variable domain (rest looked up from reference TRBV9 and TRBJ2-5): DSGVTQTPKHLITATGQRVTLRCSPRSGDLSVYWYQQSLDQGLQFLIQYYNGEERAKGNILERFSAQQFPDLHSELNLSSLELGDSALYFCASTRYGERETQYFGPGTRLLVL.

The chain joins TRBV6-1 to TRBJ2-7, with 7 nucleotides matching TRBD1. CDR1 and CDR2 from the germline V gene are MNHNS and SASEGT. The V segment lost 9 bases and the J segment 0 bases; nucleotides outside the gene matches: 11. CDR3 size: 15 residues. CDR3 region: CASLPLWDSSYEQYF. CDR3 coding DNA: TGTGCCAGTCTTCCTCTCTGGGACAGCTCCTACGAGCAGTACTTC.

This clone was found once. V and J are TRBV2 and TRBJ2-2, with 7 nucleotides matching TRBD1. J lost 5 bases, V lost 10 bases, and 4 bases had no gene match. The CDR3 length is 12 residues. Per germline, CDR1 SNHLY and CDR2 FYNNEI. The CDR3 sequence: CATGTVTGELFF. The DNA for the CDR3 is TGTGCCACAGGGACAGTTACCGGGGAGCTGTTTTTT.

The J gene is TRBJ2-7, the V gene TRBV18; 7 bases are a match to TRBD2. Trimming removed 0 bases from V and 6 bases from J; junction bases left unmatched: 5. Per germline, CDR1 KGHSH and CDR2 LQKENI. There are 14 residues in the CDR3. The chain's CDR3 is CASSPPGREAEQYF. The CDR3 DNA reads as TGTGCCAGCTCACCACCCGGCCGGGAGGCCGAGCAGTACTTC.

The chain uses TRBV28 and TRBJ2-5; 7 bases align to TRBD2. Germline lookup yields CDR1 MDHEN and CDR2 SYDVKM. This CDR3 has 14 amino acids. V lost 6 bases to trimming and J lost 5 bases; unmatched junction nucleotides: 9. The CDR3 region is CASRMGGLRETQYF. The CDR3 DNA follows: TGTGCCAGCAGGATGGGGGGACTAAGGGAGACCCAGTACTTC.

The genes are TRBV6-6 and TRBJ1-1, with D maybe TRBD1 (6 bases). Germline CDR1 is MNHNY and CDR2 is SVGAGI (reference sequence). CDR3 size: 14 residues. V was pared by 6 bases and J by 3 bases, with 14 bases between. Written as DNA, the CDR3 is TGTGCCAGCAGGGTACAGGGAGGGGACACTGAAGCTTTCTTT. It codes for CASRVQGGDTEAFF.

The V gene is TRBV5-1, the J gene TRBJ2-7; D might be TRBD1 (6 bases). V dropped 0 bases and J dropped 2 bases, with 9 bases sitting between them. The CDR3 contains 14 residues. The germline gives CDR1 SGHRS, CDR2 YFSETQ. DNA of the CDR3: TGCGCCAGCAGCTTGGAGGGGGACACCTACGAGCAGTACTTC. This encodes CASSLEGDTYEQYF.

The V and J genes are TRBV2 and TRBJ2-1; D perhaps matches TRBD2 (5 bases). The CDR3 length is 15 residues. Germline assignment: CDR1 SNHLY and CDR2 FYNNEI. Trimming removed 5 bases from V and 0 bases from J, with 11 bases in between. CDR3 loop: CASSLDSSSYNEQFF. CDR3 bases: TGTGCCAGCAGTCTGGACTCGAGCTCCTACAATGAGCAGTTCTTC.

The rearrangement joins TRBV10-3 to TRBJ2-2; 8 bases match TRBD1. V was pared by 10 bases and J by 1 base, with 5 bases of the junction left unmatched. CDR1 is ENHRY and CDR2 is SYGVKD in the germline V gene. The CDR3 runs to 14 residues. CDR3 residues: CATQGAVNTGELFF. The CDR3 nucleotides read TGTGCCACCCAGGGGGCTGTGAACACCGGGGAGCTGTTTTTT.

CDR3 nucleotides: TGTGCCAGCAGGAGACAGGGGATGACCTACGAGCAGTACTTC. As protein: CASRRQGMTYEQYF. This chain joins TRBV6-5 and TRBJ2-7, with TRBD1 identical over 8 bases. Germline CDR1 is MNHEY and CDR2 is SVGAGI. The V segment lost 6 bases and the J segment 2 bases; nucleotides outside the gene matches: 6. The CDR3 sequence is 14 residues long.

CDR3 coding DNA: TGTGCCAGCAGTGATGTCACCGGGACTAGCAGCACAGATACGCAGTATTTT. Translation gives CASSDVTGTSSTDTQYF. V is TRBV6-1 and J is TRBJ2-3; 9 nucleotides agree with TRBD2. CDR3 length equals 17 residues. The V gene end was trimmed by 3 bases and the J gene end by 0 bases; junction bases not matched to a gene: 7. Germline V gene data show CDR1 as MNHNS and CDR2 as SASEGT.

The chain carries TRBV28 and TRBJ2-7; 7 bases match TRBD2. The length of the CDR3 is 13 residues. Germline trimming cut 5 bases from V and 4 bases from J; bases unmatched to any gene: 5. Germline CDR1 MDHEN, CDR2 SYDVKM. In nucleotides, the CDR3 is TGTGCCAGCAGTCTGGGGGGGAATTACGAGCAGTACTTC. It codes for CASSLGGNYEQYF.

The gene calls are TRBV28 and TRBJ1-6; D may be TRBD1 (5 bases). Trimming cost V 2 bases and J 5 bases, with 13 bases left between them. This CDR3 is 16 amino acids long. Per germline, CDR1 MDHEN and CDR2 SYDVKM. This CDR3 is CASSLIGGRDNSPLHF. The CDR3 DNA follows: TGTGCCAGCAGTTTAATCGGGGGACGGGATAATTCACCCCTCCACTTT.

V is TRBV6-1 and J is TRBJ1-2, with TRBD1 as a possible D gene (5 bases). This CDR3 has 15 residues. V gave up 3 bases and J gave up 6 bases, with 17 bases separating them. The V gene's germline CDR1 is MNHNS and CDR2 SASEGT. The chain's CDR3 is CASSDRTPSGNGYTF. The CDR3 DNA is TGTGCCAGCAGTGACAGGACACCCTCTGGAAATGGCTACACCTTC.

This chain uses TRBV7-2 with TRBJ2-7; 8 bases line up with TRBD2. Trimming cost V 4 bases and J 4 bases; bases outside gene matches: 6. This CDR3 region has 14 residues. Germline V gene sequence: CDR1 SGHTA, CDR2 FQGNSA. In nucleotides, the CDR3 is TGTGCCAGCAGCTCGCTGGGACTAGTGTACGAGCAGTACTTC. Residues: CASSSLGLVYEQYF.

The chain recombines TRBV4-1 with TRBJ2-1, with TRBD2 as a possible D gene (7 bases). CDR3 length: 18 residues. Per the germline V gene, CDR1 is MGHRA and CDR2 is YSYEKL. V was cut by 1 base and J by 9 bases, with 25 bases left in between. CDR3 sequence (DNA): TGCGCCAGCAGCCAAGCAGGAGGGGGGGGTGGCCTGGGTGGTGAGCAGTTCTTC. Translated, it gives CASSQAGGGGGLGGEQFF.

The chain joins TRBV5-1 to TRBJ2-2; 11 nucleotides line up with TRBD2. The germline V gene encodes CDR1 SGHRS and CDR2 YFSETQ. The CDR3 has 18 amino acids. Trimming cost V 2 bases and J 0 bases; bases outside gene matches: 6. As DNA, the CDR3 is TGCGCCAGCAGCTTCTGGGGGACTAGCGGATCGAACACCGGGGAGCTGTTTTTT. Its protein product is CASSFWGTSGSNTGELFF. Combining the CDR3 with reference TRBV5-1 and TRBJ2-2 gives the whole variable domain KAGVTQTPRYLIKTRGQQVTLSCSPISGHRSVSWYQQTPGQGLQFLFEYFSETQRNKGNFPGRFSGRQFSNSRSEMNVSTLELGDSALYLCASSFWGTSGSNTGELFFGEGSRLTVL.

The chain carries TRBV5-6 and TRBJ2-7, with 8 bases that match TRBD1. CDR1 is SGHDT, CDR2 YYEEEE, per germline. The CDR3 sequence is 14 residues long. V dropped 4 bases and J dropped 6; count of bases not matched to a gene: 9. The CDR3 DNA reads TGTGCCAGCAGCCCCGGGACAGGCCTGTCCGAGCAGTACTTC. Translation gives CASSPGTGLSEQYF.